The source of this TCR beta chain is a study of shared clonotypes between healthy human individuals (TCRdb year 2020). Looking at the study overall: Three men and two women, aged 18 to 49 years, made up the cohort. To estimate repertoire size and how much clonotypes are shared between individuals, the study performed deep sequencing of blood TCR repertoires from five healthy adults. To increase sequencing depth and limit assay-specific biases, different laboratories used diverse techniques to prepare libraries and sequence TCR repertoires. Between about 0.9 and 10 billion PBMCs per donor were obtained by leukapheresis. Broader findings and caveats from the paper: Pairwise subsampling led to the expectation that sequencing depth would affect the degree of clonotype sharing among donors. The small number of donors limited the genetic and exposure-history diversity represented. Only blood was sampled, and tissue TCR repertoires likely differ from those in blood.

As encoded in the germline V gene (reference sequence), CDR1 is DFQATT while CDR2 is SNEGSKA. The CDR3 spans 11 residues, from the cysteine through the phenylalanine. CDR3 DNA is the only sequence kept; it has 33 bases, read in frame from the first base. The V and J ends are trimmed by 6 bases and 3 bases, leaving 7 bases between them. Using the deep immunoSEQ assay, TCR CDR3 regions were amplified from genomic DNA by multiplex PCR. Extracted genomic DNA from each cell subset was distributed evenly across all wells of several immunoSEQ 96-well plates, and each plate was treated as a replicate. For unsorted PBMC, 300 to 350 ng genomic DNA, equal to about 29,000 T cell genomes, was loaded into each replicate PCR. Ten immunoSEQ deep assay plates were used to sequence the unsorted PBMC genomic DNA. Purified libraries were quantified with a Qubit 3.0 fluorometer, sized on a Bioanalyzer 2100, and re-quantified with the KAPA Library Quantification kit. A separate single-read 150-cycle Illumina NextSeq 550 flow cell was used to sequence each immunoSEQ 96-well plate. The original methods were these. Because the immunoSEQ output held only junctional sequences and lacked quality scores, the filtering could not match the filtering applied to full-length reads. To assign V/J genes and CDR3, sequences were annotated using PyIR, a Python wrapper for IgBLAST v1.9, with IMGT germline references. Reads were filtered out if the reads had weak V/J assignments (E-value above 1e-6), no CDR3, stop codons, out-of-frame junctions, or ambiguous translated residues. V3J clonotypes were defined as sequences sharing an identical inferred V gene, J gene, and CDR3 amino acid sequence. Percentage overlap between repertoires was computed as shared unique clonotypes divided by the size of the smaller repertoire. Richness of each repertoire was evaluated using RTK rarefaction, the Chao1 estimator, and Recon v2.1 estimates of unobserved clonotypes. TCRdb mirrors the immuneACCESS table, restricted to in-frame sequences. Some clones are absent from its copies; in checked studies, under half trace to an unresolved V gene, and the reason for the others is unknown. That table is the source of V, J and clone size, and D and trimming were worked out from the DNA. This sample gives roughly 500,000 clones in total; 81% of them show up just once. Of the sample, roughly an eighth falls within the top ten clones.

Healthy HIV-negative adults with no recently reported acute infections or vaccinations were included as donors. Every donor was a Caucasian adult residing in Nashville, Tennessee, USA. For unsorted samples, roughly 81 million PBMCs were counted and genomic DNA was extracted with the QIAamp DNA Blood Mini kit. Blood was obtained by leukapheresis, after which PBMCs were separated by Ficoll-Histopaque density gradient centrifugation and cryopreserved in liquid nitrogen vapor phase. In the case of this clone: What antigen it recognizes has not been identified. No base quality values were provided; no much bigger clone lies one nucleotide off.

In this chain, TRBV20-1 is recombined with TRBJ2-3; no confident D gene assignment can be made. The TCR comes from a woman in her thirties or forties in good health. Some clones in this sample may be carry-over from other donors' samples. Sequencing was carried out using PBMCs. The nucleotide sequence reads TGCAGTGCAGACCTTACAGATACGCAGTATTTT. Translation gives CSADLTDTQYF.